The rows below give T cell receptor beta chains drawn from one sample of a study of T cell repertoires in cytomegalovirus infection. Each CDR3 protein gets one entry after TCRdb re-called the reads with MiXCR. The table records more than 350,000 distinct CDR3 sequences, roughly 31% of them present only once. The specimen was PBMCs. These receptors all stem from a human donor in good health (CMV status not recorded). Some clones in this sample may be carry-over from other donors' samples. Both conserved end residues are part of each CDR3. D genes are given only for firm matches. The size field is filled for only some rows; it gives once, few, many or a size class.

clone_size | j_call | d_call | v_call | cdr3_nt | cdr3_aa
NA | TRBJ2-2 | NA | TRBV27 | TGTGCCAGCAGTTTGGGCAGGCCGCCCGTGGAGCTGTTTTTT | CASSLGRPPVELFF
few | TRBJ1-5 | NA | TRBV2 | TGTGCCAGCAGAGTACTCCTCAATCAGCCCCAGCATTTT | CASRVLLNQPQHF
few | TRBJ2-2 | NA | TRBV29-1 | TGCAGCAGCCGGGACGTGGATCACGGGGAGCTGTTTTTT | CSSRDVDHGELFF
NA | TRBJ1-2 | NA | TRBV12-3/TRBV12-4 | TGTGCCAGCAGCCCCTCCGTACGGGGATGGGGCTACACCTTC | CASSPSVRGWGYTF
NA | TRBJ2-1 | NA | TRBV5-7 | TGTGCCAGCAGCTTCAGTCGCGGGGAGTTCGATGAGCAGTTCTTC | CASSFSRGEFDEQFF
NA | TRBJ1-1 | NA | TRBV10-3 | TGTGCCATCAGCGCAGGGGACACTGAAGCTTTCTTT | CAISAGDTEAFF
many | TRBJ1-2 | NA | TRBV7-2 | TGTGCCAGCAGTTTAAAAGACGTCTCCTATGGCTACACCTTC | CASSLKDVSYGYTF
NA | TRBJ1-3 | NA | TRBV6-5 | TGTGCCAGCAGCTTAGGACGGGACTCTGGAAACACCATATATTTT | CASSLGRDSGNTIYF
many | TRBJ1-5 | NA | TRBV7-8 | TGTGCCAGCAGCTCGGACAGATTGCAGCCCCAGCATTTT | CASSSDRLQPQHF
few | TRBJ1-1 | NA | TRBV4-1 | TGCGCCAGCAGCCAAGAGGCCCTTCCCGGAGACACTGAAGCTTTCTTT | CASSQEALPGDTEAFF
many | TRBJ1-5 | TRBD1 | TRBV19 | TGTGCCAGTAGGATACAGGGGGCCCAATCAGCCCAGCATTTT | CASRIQGAQSAQHF
many | TRBJ2-2 | TRBD1 | TRBV7-2 | TGTGCCAGCAGCCCGACCGGGACAGGGACCACCGGGGAGCTGTTTTTT | CASSPTGTGTTGELFF
NA | TRBJ1-2 | NA | TRBV6-5 | TGTGCCAGCAGGCCGGACAATTATGGCTACACCTTC | CASRPDNYGYTF
NA | TRBJ2-7 | NA | TRBV27 | TGTGCCAGCCGACCAGATTTACAGGGAAGCCCTTCCTACGAGCAGTACTTC | CASRPDLQGSPSYEQYF
NA | TRBJ2-7 | TRBD1 | TRBV20-1 | TGCAGTGCCAACTCCCCCGGGACAGGGGCCTCCTACGAGCAGTACTTC | CSANSPGTGASYEQYF
few | TRBJ2-6 | NA | TRBV6-5 | TGTGCCAGCCAAGTGACAGCATCCTCTGGGGCCAACGTCCTGACTTTC | CASQVTASSGANVLTF
NA | TRBJ2-2 | NA | TRBV6-2/TRBV6-3 | TGTGCCAGCAGTTCTCCTAGGCAGGCCAACACCGGGGAGCTGTTTTTT | CASSSPRQANTGELFF
few | TRBJ2-1 | TRBD2 | TRBV7-6 | TGTGCCAGCAGCGGAAAAACTAGCGGGGGGTCCTACAATGAGCAGTTCTTC | CASSGKTSGGSYNEQFF
NA | TRBJ2-2 | NA | TRBV7-9 | TGTGCCAGCAGCTTATCCCTCACCGGGGAGCTGTTTTTT | CASSLSLTGELFF
NA | TRBJ1-1 | NA | TRBV7-9 | TGTGCCAGCAGCTTAGTGGGACTCGGCGAAGCTTTATTT | CASSLVGLGEALF
once | TRBJ1-5 | NA | TRBV27 | TGTGCCAGCAGTTCCTCGGACACAAAAGAGGCCCAGCATTTT | CASSSSDTKEAQHF
NA | TRBJ2-7 | NA | TRBV6-2/TRBV6-3 | TGTGCCAGCAGTCCGCGACCGGAGACCTACGAGCAGTACTTC | CASSPRPETYEQYF
NA | TRBJ1-2 | TRBD1 | TRBV27 | TGTGCCAGCAGCCCTTTCTCCGGACAGGGGTATGGCTACACCTTC | CASSPFSGQGYGYTF
NA | TRBJ1-2 | NA | TRBV9 | TGTGCCAGCGGGAAGGGGGGGTTCTCTGGCTACACCTTC | CASGKGGFSGYTF
NA | TRBJ1-5 | NA | TRBV20-1 | TGCAGTGCTGTGAGTTGGGGCAATCAGCCCCAGCATTTT | CSAVSWGNQPQHF
NA | TRBJ2-1 | TRBD1 | TRBV7-3 | TGTGCCAGCAGCTTATTGGGACAGGGGGCGACCAATGAGCAGTTCTTC | CASSLLGQGATNEQFF
NA | TRBJ1-1 | NA | TRBV29-1 | TGCAGCGTTGGAGCCAGGCGACCATCCCCTGAAGCTTTCTTT | CSVGARRPSPEAFF
NA | TRBJ1-2 | NA | TRBV9 | TGTGCCAGCAGCGCCTCGGGACTGCCGCACTATGGCTACACCTTC | CASSASGLPHYGYTF
NA | TRBJ1-5 | NA | TRBV12-3/TRBV12-4 | TGTGCCAGCAGTTTATCTTATAACAGGGTCAATCAGCCCCAGCATTTT | CASSLSYNRVNQPQHF
NA | TRBJ1-5 | TRBD1 | TRBV7-2 | TGTGCCAGCAGCCACCGACTACGGACAGGGAGCAATCAGCCCCAGCATTTT | CASSHRLRTGSNQPQHF
NA | TRBJ2-3 | TRBD2 | TRBV29-1 | TGCAGCGCCTGGACTAGCGGGGGAAGGGATACGCAGTATTTT | CSAWTSGGRDTQYF
NA | TRBJ2-7 | NA | TRBV6-1 | TGTGCCAGCAGCCTCGGGGTCGGGGGCTACGAGCAGTACTTC | CASSLGVGGYEQYF
few | TRBJ2-1 | TRBD2 | TRBV5-4 | TGTGCCAGCAGCTTGGGTCACGGGGGGGGCCTATACAATGAGCAGTTCTTC | CASSLGHGGGLYNEQFF
few | TRBJ1-5 | NA | TRBV12-3/TRBV12-4 | TGTGCCAGCAGTTTAGAGGGGGGCGGTCAGCCCCAGCATTTT | CASSLEGGGQPQHF
few | TRBJ2-1 | NA | TRBV23-1 | TGCGCCAGCAGTCAATATCAGAATGAGCAGTTCTTC | CASSQYQNEQFF
few | TRBJ2-1 | NA | TRBV7-2 | TGTGCCAGCAGCCGGGCCCACATGGATGAGCAGTTCTTC | CASSRAHMDEQFF
NA | TRBJ2-5 | TRBD2 | TRBV29-1 | TGCAGCGTTATGGCGGGGGGGCGGGGAGAGACCCAGTACTTC | CSVMAGGRGETQYF
few | TRBJ2-7 | NA | TRBV6-5 | TGTGCCAGCAGTTTCGCCGCGAGAGGTGACGAGCAGTACTTC | CASSFAARGDEQYF
many | TRBJ1-5 | NA | TRBV7-2 | TGTGCCAGCAGCTTCAGGGCGGGATATAGCAATCAGCCCCAGCATTTT | CASSFRAGYSNQPQHF
NA | TRBJ2-7 | NA | TRBV7-9 | TGTGCCAGCTCTTCGGGCGAAAGCTCCTACGAGCAGTACTTC | CASSSGESSYEQYF
many | TRBJ2-3 | NA | TRBV12-3/TRBV12-4 | TGTGCCAGCAGTTTACGCTCCCCAGGGACAGATACGCAGTATTTT | CASSLRSPGTDTQYF
NA | TRBJ1-2 | NA | TRBV20-1 | TGCAGTGGGGTTGAACTTCCCCGGGGCTACACCTTC | CSGVELPRGYTF
NA | TRBJ2-7 | TRBD2 | TRBV27 | TGTGCCAGCAGTCCGACCAGCGGGGGGACCTACGAGCAGTACTTC | CASSPTSGGTYEQYF
few | TRBJ2-3 | NA | TRBV20-1 | TGCAGTGCTAGAGCTGGGGGGGGCAGGGGTCGTGATACGCAGTATTTT | CSARAGGGRGRDTQYF
few | TRBJ2-1 | NA | TRBV11-2 | TGTGCCAGCAGCTTAGATAGTGGGGATGAGCAGTTCTTC | CASSLDSGDEQFF
NA | TRBJ2-7 | TRBD1 | TRBV7-3 | TGTGCCAGCAGTAAGGGGGCTAAGCAGTACTTC | CASSKGAKQYF
NA | TRBJ1-3 | TRBD1 | TRBV5-1 | TGCGCCAGCAGCCCCACAGGGGGGGGTCCTGGAAACACCATATATTTT | CASSPTGGGPGNTIYF
NA | TRBJ2-3 | NA | TRBV24-1 | TGTGCCACCAGTGATCTGGATACGCAGTATTTT | CATSDLDTQYF
few | TRBJ1-4 | TRBD1 | TRBV6-6 | TGTGCCAGCAGTTACTTTGGTGGACAGGGGAATAATGAAAAACTGTTTTTT | CASSYFGGQGNNEKLFF
NA | TRBJ1-1 | TRBD1 | TRBV5-6 | TGTGCCAGCAGCAACTACAAGGGACAGCTGAACACTGAAGCTTTCTTT | CASSNYKGQLNTEAFF
NA | TRBJ2-3 | NA | TRBV18 | TGTGCCAGCTCACCTAAGCGCCAGTTAAGCACAGATACGCAGTATTTT | CASSPKRQLSTDTQYF
few | TRBJ2-7 | TRBD2 | TRBV6-1 | TGTGCCAGCAGTGAAGCTCCGGGACTAAGGCCCCTCGAGCAGTACTTC | CASSEAPGLRPLEQYF
NA | TRBJ2-1 | TRBD2 | TRBV7-2 | TGTGCCAGCAGCTCTCTGCGGGGACTAGCGGTTGGGGAGCAGTTCTTC | CASSSLRGLAVGEQFF
NA | TRBJ2-2 | TRBD2 | TRBV7-2 | TGTGCCAGCAGCTTAAAGCGGGGGGTTTCAGACGGGGAGCTGTTTTTT | CASSLKRGVSDGELFF
NA | TRBJ2-1 | NA | TRBV28 | TGTGGCAGCAGCCCCCGGAACAATGAGCAGTTCTTC | CGSSPRNNEQFF